The TCR beta chain under discussion was sequenced for a study of T cells in localized non-small cell lung cancer. Notes on the study in general: Greater blood T cell density accompanied longer overall survival.

This table comes from immunoSEQ multiplex PCR, and its TCRdb copy is limited to in-frame clones, with some not included. Of roughly 25,000 clones listed, about 88% are singletons. The CDR3 has 13 amino acids. In germline, CDR1 is SEHNR, CDR2 FQNEAQ (reference sequence). The V gene lost 7 bases and the J gene lost 7 bases, with 13 bases spanning the gap. With regard to this clone: Antigen specificity is unknown.

The sequence derives from a male donor at least 60 years old with stage I squamous cell lung carcinoma. The chain is built from TRBV7-9 and TRBJ1-4; possibly TRBD1 for D (5 bases). The sequenced sample was peripheral blood, obtained before any cancer treatment. The CDR3 DNA sequence: TGTGCCAGCAACGAGAGGGGTAGTGAAAAACTGTTTTTT. Amino acids: CASNERGSEKLFF.